These 4 T cell receptor beta chains share one sample of origin, sequenced in a study of CD8 T cells in ankylosing spondylitis. TCRdb fed the 5' RACE reads into MiXCR, producing one record per CDR3 protein. There are 340,000 or so distinct CDR3 sequences in the sample; roughly 15% occur only once, and approximately 1.1% lies in the top ten. The sequenced sample was blood, either unsorted or a sorted T cell fraction (not recorded which). Every receptor here comes from a male donor with ankylosing spondylitis or in good health (not recorded which).

This clonotype showed up many times. The chain links TRBV20-1 to TRBJ1-1, with TRBD1 identical over 8 bases. Germline-derived CDR1 and CDR2 are DFQATT and SNEGSKA (reference sequence). There are 15 residues in the CDR3. V was clipped by 4 bases and J by 4 bases; unmatched bases: 11. The CDR3 loop reads CSAKKSGQGTTEAFF. In DNA, the CDR3 is TGCAGTGCTAAAAAATCTGGACAGGGTACCACTGAAGCTTTCTTT.

This clonotype occurred many times. The J gene is TRBJ1-1, the V gene TRBV5-5; 12 positions agree with TRBD1. Germline CDR1 reads SGHKS; CDR2 reads YYEKEE (reference sequence). The CDR3 consists of 15 residues. Trimming cost V 4 bases and J 6 bases; bases outside gene matches: 7. The CDR3 loop is CASSLRDRGRPEAFF. The CDR3 region has the DNA TGTGCCAGCAGCCTACGGGACAGGGGGCGCCCTGAAGCTTTCTTT.

The gene calls are TRBV4-2 and TRBJ2-5; unclear D gene. The CDR3 totals 13 residues. V was clipped by 3 bases and J by 4 bases, with 9 bases between them. From germline, CDR1 is LGHNA and CDR2 YNFKEQ. The CDR3 protein is CASSQIRTETQYF. CDR3 bases: TGTGCCAGCAGCCAGATTCGAACAGAGACCCAGTACTTC.

This clonotype was counted only a few times. CDR3 region: CASSEGGTLGYF. DNA of the CDR3: TGTGCCAGCAGTGAAGGGGGCACCCTTGGGTACTTC. The chain links TRBV6-1 to TRBJ2-7; possible D gene TRBD1, 5 bases. The CDR3 covers 12 residues. Germline V CDR1 and CDR2: MNHNS, SASEGT. V lost 1 base and J lost 12, with 13 bases in between.